Below, 3 T cell receptor beta chains from the same sample are listed, as sequenced in a study of regulatory T cells in long-lasting Graves disease (dated by TCRdb to about 2021). In the paper's terms, the time point label means: newly diagnosed GD, antithyroid drugs for less than 3 months. For both TCR sequencing and RNA sequencing, RNA was extracted from PBMCs using TRIzol. Libraries were built with multiplex PCR. The sequencing machine was an Illumina HiSeq 4000. TCR beta libraries were built with iRepertoire HTBI primers and Arm-PCR amplification of CDR3 regions. The public reads were quality trimmed at Q25 with fastp and then assembled into clones with MiXCR by TCRdb, keeping productive beta chains. Rows matching on CDR3 protein sequence are summarized as one entry with the most common DNA and genes. For this sample there are about 430,000 distinct CDR3 sequences; 15% appear just once. 7.8% of the sample lies in the top ten.

In addition, the sample was reused for a study of T cells in Graves' hyperthyroidism and ophthalmopathy.

Sequenced material: peripheral blood mononuclear cells (PBMCs), taken at new diagnosis, from a patient treated with antithyroid drugs. The receptors derive from a woman between 35 and 50 years old with Graves disease. Donor details come from another sample of the same person, matched by shared clones.

This clonotype occurred many times. The chain carries TRBV19 and TRBJ2-5, with TRBD2 matching over 10 bases. CDR1 LNHDA and CDR2 SQIVND come from the germline V gene (reference sequence). The CDR3 runs 16 residues. After removal of 5 bases from V and 5 bases from J, the junction contained 11 bases not matched to a gene. CDR3 residues: CASSPEREGLGETQYF. CDR3 nucleotides: TGTGCCAGTAGTCCCGAGCGGGAGGGCCTCGGGGAGACCCAGTACTTC.

V gene TRBV7-9 combines with J gene TRBJ2-7; 8 bases are shared with TRBD1. CDR1 is SEHNR and CDR2 is FQNEAQ in the germline V gene (reference sequence). Germline trimming cut 7 bases from V and 6 bases from J; bases unmatched to any gene: 5. This CDR3 spans 12 amino acids. This CDR3 is CASTTGGFEQYF. CDR3 DNA sequence: TGTGCCAGCACTACAGGGGGGTTCGAGCAGTACTTC.

This clonotype was counted at least ten times. The chain is built from TRBV18 and TRBJ2-7, with 8 bases that match TRBD2. The CDR3 runs 15 residues. The germline gives CDR1 KGHSH, CDR2 LQKENI. The trim removed 0 bases at V and 4 bases at J, leaving 5 bases unmatched. The CDR3 loop is CASSPPGRAIYEQYF. The CDR3 DNA reads as TGTGCCAGCTCACCACCCGGGAGGGCCATTTACGAGCAGTACTTC. Full variable domain (rest looked up from reference TRBV18 and TRBJ2-7): NAGVMQNPRHLVRRRGQEARLRCSPMKGHSHVYWYRQLPEEGLKFMVYLQKENIIDESGMPKERFSAEFPKEGPSILRIQQVVRGDSAAYFCASSPPGRAIYEQYFGPGTRLTVT.